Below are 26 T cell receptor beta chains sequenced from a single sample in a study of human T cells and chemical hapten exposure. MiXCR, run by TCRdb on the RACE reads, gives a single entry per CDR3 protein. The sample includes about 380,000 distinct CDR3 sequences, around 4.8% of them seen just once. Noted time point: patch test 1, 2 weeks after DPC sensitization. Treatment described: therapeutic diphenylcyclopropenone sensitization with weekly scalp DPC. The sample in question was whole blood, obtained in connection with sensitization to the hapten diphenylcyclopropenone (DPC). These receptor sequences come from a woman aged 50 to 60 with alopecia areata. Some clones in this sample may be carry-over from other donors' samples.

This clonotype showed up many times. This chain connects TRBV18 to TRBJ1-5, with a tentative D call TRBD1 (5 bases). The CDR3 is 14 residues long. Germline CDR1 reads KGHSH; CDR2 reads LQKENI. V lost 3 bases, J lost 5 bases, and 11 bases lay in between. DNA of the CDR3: TGTGCCAGCTCACCGGGGGGTCTTTATCAGCCCCAGCATTTT. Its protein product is CASSPGGLYQPQHF.

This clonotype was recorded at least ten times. This CDR3 is CASSYDRGARWGYTF. Written as DNA, the CDR3 is TGTGCCAGCAGTTACGATCGTGGGGCCCGTTGGGGCTACACCTTC. V usage is TRBV27 and J usage is TRBJ1-2; TRBD1 might be the D (5 bases). The germline V and J ends were trimmed by 4 bases and 8 bases, with 20 bases remaining between them. Germline CDR1 MNHEY, CDR2 SMNVEV (reference sequence). The length of the CDR3 is 15 residues.

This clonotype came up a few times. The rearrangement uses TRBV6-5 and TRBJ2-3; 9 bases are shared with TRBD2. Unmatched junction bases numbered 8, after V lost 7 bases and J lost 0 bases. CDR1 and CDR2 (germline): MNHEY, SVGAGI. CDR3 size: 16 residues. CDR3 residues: CASTPGGGASTDTQYF. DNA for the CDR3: TGTGCCAGCACTCCCGGCGGGGGGGCTAGCACAGATACGCAGTATTTT.

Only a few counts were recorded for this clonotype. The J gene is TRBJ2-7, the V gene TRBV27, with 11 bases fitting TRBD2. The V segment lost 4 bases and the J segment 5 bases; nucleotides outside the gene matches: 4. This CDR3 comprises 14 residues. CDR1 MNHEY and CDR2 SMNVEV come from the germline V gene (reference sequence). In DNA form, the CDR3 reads TGTGCCAGCAGTTCGGGACTAGCGGCCCACGAGCAGTACTTC. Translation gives CASSSGLAAHEQYF.

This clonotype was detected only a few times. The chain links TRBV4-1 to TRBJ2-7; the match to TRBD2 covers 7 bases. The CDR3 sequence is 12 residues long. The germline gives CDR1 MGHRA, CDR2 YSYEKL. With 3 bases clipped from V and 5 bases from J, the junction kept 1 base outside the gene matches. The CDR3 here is CASSQGTNEQYF. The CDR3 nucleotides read TGCGCCAGCAGCCAGGGGACTAACGAGCAGTACTTC.

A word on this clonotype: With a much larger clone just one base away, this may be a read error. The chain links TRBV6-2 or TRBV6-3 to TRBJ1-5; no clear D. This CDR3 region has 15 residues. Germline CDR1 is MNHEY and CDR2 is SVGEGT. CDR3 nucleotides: TGTGCCGGCAGTGACCCGACGGAAAACAATCAGCCCCAGCATTTT. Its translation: CAGSDPTENNQPQHF.

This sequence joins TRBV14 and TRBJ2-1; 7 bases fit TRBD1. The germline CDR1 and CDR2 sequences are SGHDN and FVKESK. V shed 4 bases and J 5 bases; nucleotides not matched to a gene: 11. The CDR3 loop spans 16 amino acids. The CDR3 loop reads CASSPVLGGINNEQFF. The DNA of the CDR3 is TGTGCCAGCAGCCCAGTGTTAGGGGGCATAAACAATGAGCAGTTCTTC.

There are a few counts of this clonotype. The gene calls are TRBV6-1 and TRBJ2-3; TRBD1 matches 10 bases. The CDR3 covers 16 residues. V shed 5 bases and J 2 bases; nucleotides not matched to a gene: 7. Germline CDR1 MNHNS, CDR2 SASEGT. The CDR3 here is CASSPRTGGNTDTQYF. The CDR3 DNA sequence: TGTGCCAGCAGTCCAAGGACAGGGGGTAACACAGATACGCAGTATTTT.

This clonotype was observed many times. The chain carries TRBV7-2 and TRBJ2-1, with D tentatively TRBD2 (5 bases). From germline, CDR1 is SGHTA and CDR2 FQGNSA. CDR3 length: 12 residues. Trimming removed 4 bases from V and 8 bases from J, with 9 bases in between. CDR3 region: CASSSGVHEQFF. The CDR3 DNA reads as TGTGCCAGCAGCTCCGGGGTTCATGAGCAGTTCTTC. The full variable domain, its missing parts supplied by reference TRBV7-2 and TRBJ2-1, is GAGVSQSPSNKVTEKGKDVELRCDPISGHTALYWYRQSLGQGLEFLIYFQGNSAPDKSGLPSDRFSAERTGGSVSTLTIQRTQQEDSAVYLCASSSGVHEQFFGPGTRLTVL.

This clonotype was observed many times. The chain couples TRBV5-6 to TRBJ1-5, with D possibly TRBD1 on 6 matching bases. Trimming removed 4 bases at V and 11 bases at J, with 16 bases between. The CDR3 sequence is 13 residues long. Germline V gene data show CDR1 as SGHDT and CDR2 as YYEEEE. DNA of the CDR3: TGTGCCAGCAGCAAAGCGGGGGCGCGAGCCCAGCATTTT. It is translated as CASSKAGARAQHF.

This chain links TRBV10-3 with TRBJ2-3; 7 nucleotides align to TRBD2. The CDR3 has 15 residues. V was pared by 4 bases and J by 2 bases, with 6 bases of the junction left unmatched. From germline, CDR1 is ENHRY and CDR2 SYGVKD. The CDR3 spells CAISGTGTNTDTQYF. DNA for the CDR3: TGTGCCATCAGTGGGACCGGGACTAACACAGATACGCAGTATTTT.

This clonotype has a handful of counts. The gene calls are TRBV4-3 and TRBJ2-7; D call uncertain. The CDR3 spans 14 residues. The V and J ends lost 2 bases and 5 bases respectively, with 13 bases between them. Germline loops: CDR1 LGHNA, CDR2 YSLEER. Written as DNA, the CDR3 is TGCGCCAGCAGCCAAAGCGCTCCTCAGAACGAGCAGTACTTC. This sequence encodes CASSQSAPQNEQYF.

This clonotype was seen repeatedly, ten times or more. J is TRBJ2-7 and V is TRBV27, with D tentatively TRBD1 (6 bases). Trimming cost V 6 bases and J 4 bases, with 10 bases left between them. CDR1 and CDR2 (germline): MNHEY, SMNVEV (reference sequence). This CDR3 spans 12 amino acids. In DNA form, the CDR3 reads TGTGCCAGCAGGGACAGACAGTACGAGCAGTACTTC. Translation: CASRDRQYEQYF.

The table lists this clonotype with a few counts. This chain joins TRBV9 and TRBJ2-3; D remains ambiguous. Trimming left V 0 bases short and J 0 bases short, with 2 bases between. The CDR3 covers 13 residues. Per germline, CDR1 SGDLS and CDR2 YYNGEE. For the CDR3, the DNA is TGTGCCAGCAGCGTAGGAAGCACAGATACGCAGTATTTT. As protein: CASSVGSTDTQYF.

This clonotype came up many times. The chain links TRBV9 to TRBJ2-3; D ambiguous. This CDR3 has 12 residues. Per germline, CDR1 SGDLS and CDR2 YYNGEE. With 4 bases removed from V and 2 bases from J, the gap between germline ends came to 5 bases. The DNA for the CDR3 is TGTGCCAGCAGCTTAAACACAGATACGCAGTATTTT. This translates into CASSLNTDTQYF.

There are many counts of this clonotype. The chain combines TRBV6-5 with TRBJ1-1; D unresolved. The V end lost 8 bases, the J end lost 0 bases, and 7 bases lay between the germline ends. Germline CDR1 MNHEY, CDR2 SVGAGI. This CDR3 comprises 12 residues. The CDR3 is CASRRVNTEAFF. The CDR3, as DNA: TGTGCCAGCCGCAGAGTGAACACTGAAGCTTTCTTT.

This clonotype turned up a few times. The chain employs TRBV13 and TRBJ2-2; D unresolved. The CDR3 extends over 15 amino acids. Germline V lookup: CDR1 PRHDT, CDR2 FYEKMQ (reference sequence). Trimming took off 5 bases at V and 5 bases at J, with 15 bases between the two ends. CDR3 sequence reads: CASSPAVSSTGELFF. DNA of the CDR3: TGTGCCAGCAGCCCGGCTGTATCGAGTACCGGGGAGCTGTTTTTT.

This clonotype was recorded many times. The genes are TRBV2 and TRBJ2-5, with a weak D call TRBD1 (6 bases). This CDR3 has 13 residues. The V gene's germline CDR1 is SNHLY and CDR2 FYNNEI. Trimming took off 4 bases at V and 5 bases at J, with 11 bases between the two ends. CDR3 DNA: TGTGCCAGCAGTGTTAACAGGGCTGAGACCCAGTACTTC. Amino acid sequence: CASSVNRAETQYF.

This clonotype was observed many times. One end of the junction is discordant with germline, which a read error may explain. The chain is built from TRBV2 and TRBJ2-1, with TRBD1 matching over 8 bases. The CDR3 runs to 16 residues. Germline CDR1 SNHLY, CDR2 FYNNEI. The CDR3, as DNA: TGTGCCAGCAGGGAAGGGCCGGGACAGGCCCTAGATGAGCAGTTCTTC. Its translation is CASREGPGQALDEQFF.

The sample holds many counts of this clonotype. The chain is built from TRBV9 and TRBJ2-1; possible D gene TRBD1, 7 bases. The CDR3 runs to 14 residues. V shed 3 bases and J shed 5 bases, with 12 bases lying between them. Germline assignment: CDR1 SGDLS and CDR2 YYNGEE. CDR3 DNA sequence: TGTGCCAGCAGCGCGGGGGACAGTCACAATGAGCAGTTCTTC. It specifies CASSAGDSHNEQFF.

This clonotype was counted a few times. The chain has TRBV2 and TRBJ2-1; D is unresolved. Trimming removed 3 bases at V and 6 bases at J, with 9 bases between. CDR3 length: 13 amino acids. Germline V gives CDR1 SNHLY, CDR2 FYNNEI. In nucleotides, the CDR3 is TGTGCCAGCAGTGACCCCACCCGCAATGAGCAGTTCTTC. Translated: CASSDPTRNEQFF.

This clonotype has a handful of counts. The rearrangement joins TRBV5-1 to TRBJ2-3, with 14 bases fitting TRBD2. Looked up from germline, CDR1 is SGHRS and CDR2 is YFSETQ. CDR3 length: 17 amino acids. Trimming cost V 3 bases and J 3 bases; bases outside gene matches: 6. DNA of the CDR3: TGCGCCAGCAGCTCCCGACTAGCGGGGGGGGAGACAGATACGCAGTATTTT. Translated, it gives CASSSRLAGGETDTQYF. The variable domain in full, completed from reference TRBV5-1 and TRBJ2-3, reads KAGVTQTPRYLIKTRGQQVTLSCSPISGHRSVSWYQQTPGQGLQFLFEYFSETQRNKGNFPGRFSGRQFSNSRSEMNVSTLELGDSALYLCASSSRLAGGETDTQYFGPGTRLTVL.

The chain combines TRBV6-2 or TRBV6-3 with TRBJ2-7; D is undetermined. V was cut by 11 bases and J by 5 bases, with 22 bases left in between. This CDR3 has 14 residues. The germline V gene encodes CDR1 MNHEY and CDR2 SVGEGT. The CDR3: CALHREPPGHEQYF. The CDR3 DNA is TGTGCCTTACACAGAGAACCCCCAGGACACGAGCAGTACTTC.

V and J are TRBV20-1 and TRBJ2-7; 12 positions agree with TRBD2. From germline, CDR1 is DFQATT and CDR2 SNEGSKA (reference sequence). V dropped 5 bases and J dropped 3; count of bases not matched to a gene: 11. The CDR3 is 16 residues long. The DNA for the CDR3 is TGCAGTGCTCCAGGTATCCCTAGCGGGAGGGGCTACGAGCAGTACTTC. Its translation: CSAPGIPSGRGYEQYF.

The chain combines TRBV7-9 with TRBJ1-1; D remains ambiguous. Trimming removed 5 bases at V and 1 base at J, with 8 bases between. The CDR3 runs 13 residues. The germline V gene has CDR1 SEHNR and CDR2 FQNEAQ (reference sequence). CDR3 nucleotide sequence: TGTGCCAGCAGCGAGCAGTCGAACACTGAAGCTTTCTTT. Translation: CASSEQSNTEAFF.

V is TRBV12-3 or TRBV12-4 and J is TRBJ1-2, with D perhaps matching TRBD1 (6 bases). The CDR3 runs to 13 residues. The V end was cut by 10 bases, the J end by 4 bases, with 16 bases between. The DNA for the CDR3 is TGTGCCATCCGAGGGGGGATCTTCTATGGCTACACCTTC. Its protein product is CAIRGGIFYGYTF.